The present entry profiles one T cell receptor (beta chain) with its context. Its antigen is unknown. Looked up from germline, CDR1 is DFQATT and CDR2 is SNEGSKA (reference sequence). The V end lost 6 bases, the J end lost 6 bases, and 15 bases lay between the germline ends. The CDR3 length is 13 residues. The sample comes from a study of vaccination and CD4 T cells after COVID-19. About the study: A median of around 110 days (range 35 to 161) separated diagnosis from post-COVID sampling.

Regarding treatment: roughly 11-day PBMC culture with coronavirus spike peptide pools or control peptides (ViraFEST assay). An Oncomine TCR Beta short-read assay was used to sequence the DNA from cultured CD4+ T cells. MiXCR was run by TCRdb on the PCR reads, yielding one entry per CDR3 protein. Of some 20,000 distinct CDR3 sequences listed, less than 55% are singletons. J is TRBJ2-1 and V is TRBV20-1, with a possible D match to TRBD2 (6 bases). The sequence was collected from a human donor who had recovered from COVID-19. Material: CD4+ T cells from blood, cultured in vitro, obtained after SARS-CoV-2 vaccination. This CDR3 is CSAGGGVPNEQFF. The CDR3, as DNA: TGCAGTGCGGGGGGTGGGGTCCCCAATGAGCAGTTCTTC.